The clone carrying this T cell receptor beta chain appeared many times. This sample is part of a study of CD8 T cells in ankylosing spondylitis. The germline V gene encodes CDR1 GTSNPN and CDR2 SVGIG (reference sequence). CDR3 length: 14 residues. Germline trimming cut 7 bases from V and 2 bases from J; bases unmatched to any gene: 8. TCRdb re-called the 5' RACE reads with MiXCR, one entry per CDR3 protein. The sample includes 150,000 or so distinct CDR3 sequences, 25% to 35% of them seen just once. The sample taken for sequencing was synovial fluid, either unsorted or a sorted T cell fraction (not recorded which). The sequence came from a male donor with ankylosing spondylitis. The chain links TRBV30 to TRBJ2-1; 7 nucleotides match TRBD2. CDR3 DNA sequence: TGTGCCTCAACGGGCGGGAGTACCTACAATGAGCAGTTCTTC. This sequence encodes CASTGGSTYNEQFF.